This passage covers 24 T cell receptor beta chains from one sample sequenced in a study of T cell responses to AZD1222 COVID-19 vaccine. Sequencing was performed with immunoSEQ multiplex PCR; in TCRdb, only in-frame clones are kept and a portion is missing. The sample includes about 100,000 clones, around 89% of them seen just once. The sample was peripheral blood, taken on day 0 of AZD1222 vaccination. The receptors here all came from an adult in good health.

This chain links TRBV10-3 with TRBJ1-1; possibly TRBD1 for D (5 bases). Germline V gene sequence: CDR1 ENHRY, CDR2 SYGVKD. This CDR3 has 14 amino acids. V dropped 6 bases and J dropped 1 base, with 12 bases sitting between them. The CDR3 sequence is CAIRETEKNTEAFF. Here the CDR3 DNA reads TGTGCCATCAGGGAGACAGAGAAGAACACTGAAGCTTTCTTT.

This chain links TRBV6-5 with TRBJ1-2; possibly TRBD1 for D (5 bases). CDR3 length equals 15 residues. V lost 1 base, J lost 2 bases, and 11 bases lay in between. CDR1 is MNHEY, CDR2 SVGAGI, per germline. Written as DNA, the CDR3 is TGTGCCAGCAGTTACTACCGACAGATAAACTATGGCTACACCTTC. Protein: CASSYYRQINYGYTF.

This clone was seen a single time. The V gene is TRBV11-3, the J gene TRBJ2-2, with 9 bases matching TRBD2. The CDR3 is 17 residues long. V lost 5 bases to trimming and J lost 1 base; unmatched junction nucleotides: 8. The germline gives CDR1 SGHNT, CDR2 YENEEA. The DNA for the CDR3 is TGTGCCAGCAGCGGGGGGCTAGCGGGACGGAACACCGGGGAGCTGTTTTTT. Translated: CASSGGLAGRNTGELFF.

The chain employs TRBV5-1 and TRBJ2-1; 7 bases map to TRBD2. Germline V CDR1 and CDR2: SGHRS, YFSETQ. V shed 0 bases and J 3 bases; nucleotides not matched to a gene: 6. CDR3 length: 16 residues. The CDR3 sequence is CASSLAGGSNYNEQFF. CDR3 in DNA: TGCGCCAGCAGCTTGGCCGGCGGGAGCAACTACAATGAGCAGTTCTTC.

With regard to this clone: The junction departs from germline at one end; a sequencing error may be responsible. This sample includes further DNA sequences coding for the same CDR3. J is TRBJ1-1 and V is TRBV30; no reliable D call. In germline, CDR1 is GTSNPN, CDR2 SVGIG (reference sequence). This CDR3 is 14 amino acids long. The CDR3 DNA reads TGCGCCTGGTACTTCGGGCAGAGGAACACTGAAGCTTTCTTT. Translating gives CAWYFGQRNTEAFF.

The rearrangement links TRBV24-1 to TRBJ1-1, with D perhaps TRBD1 (5 bases). V was shortened by 4 bases and J by 6 bases, with 11 bases between the two germline ends. This CDR3 spans 13 amino acids. CDR1 and CDR2 from the germline V gene are KGHDR and SFDVKD. The CDR3 protein is CATSEMGQSEAFF. The CDR3 DNA reads TGTGCCACCAGTGAAATGGGGCAGTCTGAAGCTTTCTTT.

This chain joins TRBV3-1 (or the pseudogene TRBV3-2) and TRBJ2-7; the D gene is possibly TRBD1 (7 bases). CDR1 LGHDT and CDR2 YNNKEL come from the germline V gene (reference sequence). CDR3 length: 17 amino acids. Deletions cut 0 bases from V and 2 bases from J, with 17 bases between. This CDR3 reads CASSQEGAGGSPYEQYF. The CDR3 DNA follows: TGTGCCAGCAGCCAAGAGGGGGCAGGGGGGTCCCCCTACGAGCAGTACTTC.

The V and J genes are TRBV27 and TRBJ1-2, with D possibly matching TRBD1 (6 bases). Germline CDR1 is MNHEY and CDR2 is SMNVEV (reference sequence). The CDR3 contains 15 residues. V shed 4 bases and J shed 4 bases, with 16 bases lying between them. Here the CDR3 reads CASSSQPQGPYGYTF. The CDR3 nucleotides read TGTGCCAGCAGTTCGCAACCACAGGGACCCTATGGCTACACCTTC.

This sequence joins TRBV11-3 and TRBJ2-7; 10 bases are a match to TRBD1. The CDR3 consists of 17 residues. The germline CDR1 and CDR2 sequences are SGHNT and YENEEA. Germline trimming cut 5 bases from V and 3 bases from J; bases unmatched to any gene: 13. Here the CDR3 DNA reads TGTGCCAGCAGCGCGGACAGGGGGTTTGGGGTCAACTACGAGCAGTACTTC. Encoded protein: CASSADRGFGVNYEQYF.

This clone showed up just a few times. The chain recombines TRBV9 with TRBJ1-6, with 10 bases that match TRBD1. The CDR3 extends over 17 amino acids. Trimming at V came to 4 bases and at J to 6 bases, leaving 10 bases not matched to a gene. Germline CDR1 reads SGDLS; CDR2 reads YYNGEE. This chain's CDR3 is CASSTAPTGGPNSPLHF. The DNA for the CDR3 is TGTGCCAGCAGCACCGCACCGACAGGGGGCCCTAATTCACCCCTCCACTTT. The variable domain in full, completed from reference TRBV9 and TRBJ1-6, reads DSGVTQTPKHLITATGQRVTLRCSPRSGDLSVYWYQQSLDQGLQFLIQYYNGEERAKGNILERFSAQQFPDLHSELNLSSLELGDSALYFCASSTAPTGGPNSPLHFGNGTRLTVT.

The chain carries TRBV28 and TRBJ1-2; D perhaps matches TRBD1 (6 bases). Germline V CDR1 and CDR2: MDHEN, SYDVKM. The CDR3 consists of 14 residues. V was cut by 6 bases and J by 6 bases, with 17 bases left in between. CDR3: CASSLAGGPDGYTF. The CDR3 nucleotides read TGTGCCAGCAGCTTAGCGGGGGGCCCTGATGGCTACACCTTC.

CDR3 sequence: CASSPGGPGGDTQYF. DNA for the CDR3: TGTGCCAGCTCACCGGGAGGGCCGGGGGGAGATACGCAGTATTTT. This chain joins TRBV18 and TRBJ2-3, with 7 nucleotides matching TRBD2. With 3 bases clipped from V and 5 bases from J, the junction kept 8 bases outside the gene matches. This CDR3 is built from 15 residues. Germline V lookup: CDR1 KGHSH, CDR2 LQKENI.

V is TRBV6-6 and J is TRBJ2-7; 13 nucleotides line up with TRBD2. Germline CDR1 reads MNHNY; CDR2 reads SVGAGI (reference sequence). The CDR3 extends over 15 amino acids. The V segment lost 7 bases and the J segment 2 bases; nucleotides outside the gene matches: 5. The CDR3 is CASIAGTSGTYEQYF. The DNA of the CDR3 is TGTGCCAGCATAGCCGGGACTAGCGGGACCTACGAGCAGTACTTC.

This clone was detected once. CDR3 loop: CASNLAGSSYEQYF. The CDR3 DNA follows: TGCGCCAGCAACCTAGCGGGTAGCTCCTACGAGCAGTACTTC. This rearrangement joins TRBV10-2 to TRBJ2-7; 8 nucleotides match TRBD2. J was trimmed by 0 bases and V by 7 bases; bases with no gene match: 5. The CDR3 is 14 amino acids. Germline V gene lookup returns CDR1 WSHSY and CDR2 SAAADI.

The rearrangement joins TRBV24-1 to TRBJ2-3; D ambiguous. Germline CDR1 reads KGHDR; CDR2 reads SFDVKD. V shed 8 bases and J shed 2 bases, with 10 bases lying between them. The CDR3 runs 13 residues. The DNA of the CDR3 is TGTGCCACCAAGGACCGAGACACAGATACGCAGTATTTT. Translation: CATKDRDTDTQYF.

V gene TRBV27 combines with J gene TRBJ1-5; TRBD1 matches 7 bases. The CDR3 covers 15 residues. V shed 4 bases and J 4 bases; nucleotides not matched to a gene: 7. The V gene's germline CDR1 is MNHEY and CDR2 SMNVEV (reference sequence). This CDR3 reads CASSSRRGRNQPQHF. The CDR3 DNA sequence: TGTGCCAGCAGTTCGCGGAGGGGGCGGAATCAGCCCCAGCATTTT.

The chain joins TRBV27 to TRBJ1-1, with a weak D call TRBD1 (5 bases). There are 17 residues in the CDR3. V was trimmed by 5 bases and J by 1 base, leaving 20 bases between them. CDR1 and CDR2 (germline): MNHEY, SMNVEV (reference sequence). The CDR3 DNA follows: TGTGCCAGCAGTCCCCTCCCGGAAGGGGTTGGGAACACTGAAGCTTTCTTT. Protein sequence: CASSPLPEGVGNTEAFF.

The V gene is TRBV7-2, the J gene TRBJ1-4; TRBD1 aligns across 10 bases. This CDR3 comprises 15 residues. Germline CDR1 and CDR2: SGHTA and FQGNSA. V lost 3 bases and J lost 7; bases outside the gene matches: 5. In nucleotides, the CDR3 is TGTGCCAGCAGCTTTTCGACAGGGGGCTCTGAAAAACTGTTTTTT. Translating it yields CASSFSTGGSEKLFF. Supplemented by reference TRBV7-2 and TRBJ1-4, the full variable domain reads GAGVSQSPSNKVTEKGKDVELRCDPISGHTALYWYRQSLGQGLEFLIYFQGNSAPDKSGLPSDRFSAERTGGSVSTLTIQRTQQEDSAVYLCASSFSTGGSEKLFFGSGTQLSVL.

J is TRBJ1-4 and V is TRBV2; perhaps TRBD1 as D (6 bases). The CDR3 covers 16 residues. With 6 bases removed from V and 0 bases from J, the gap between germline ends came to 14 bases. CDR1 is SNHLY, CDR2 FYNNEI, per germline. The CDR3 here is CASRGGQAATNEKLFF. The CDR3, as DNA: TGTGCCAGCAGAGGGGGGCAGGCTGCAACTAATGAAAAACTGTTTTTT.

This clone showed up just a few times. The V call is TRBV5-1, the J call TRBJ2-7, with 13 bases fitting TRBD2. Trimming cost V 3 bases and J 5 bases; bases outside gene matches: 14. In germline, CDR1 is SGHRS, CDR2 YFSETQ. The CDR3 runs 18 residues. The CDR3 sequence: CASSSQTQRTSGRDEQYF. The CDR3, as DNA: TGCGCCAGCAGCTCACAAACACAAAGGACTAGCGGGAGAGACGAGCAGTACTTC. The variable domain in full, with the rest retrieved from reference TRBV5-1 and TRBJ2-7, is KAGVTQTPRYLIKTRGQQVTLSCSPISGHRSVSWYQQTPGQGLQFLFEYFSETQRNKGNFPGRFSGRQFSNSRSEMNVSTLELGDSALYLCASSSQTQRTSGRDEQYFGPGTRLTVT.

V and J are TRBV10-1 and TRBJ2-1; 7 bases line up with TRBD2. Germline CDR1 WNHNN, CDR2 SYGVQD (reference sequence). Germline trimming cut 3 bases from V and 7 bases from J; bases unmatched to any gene: 12. This CDR3 has 16 residues. Here the CDR3 DNA reads TGCGCCAGCAGTGACCCGGGGACTACCCCGGGGAATGAGCAGTTCTTC. Translation gives CASSDPGTTPGNEQFF.

The gene calls are TRBV11-2 and TRBJ1-2; D ambiguous. Trimming removed 1 base at V and 4 bases at J, with 7 bases between. CDR3 length equals 13 residues. CDR1 is SGHAT and CDR2 is FQNNGV in the germline V gene. CDR3 protein: CASSLVGFYGYTF. The CDR3 bases are TGTGCCAGCAGCTTAGTAGGTTTCTATGGCTACACCTTC.

The rearrangement links TRBV30 to TRBJ1-1; maybe TRBD1 (5 bases). The germline gives CDR1 GTSNPN, CDR2 SVGIG (reference sequence). CDR3 length: 14 residues. V shed 0 bases and J shed 4 bases, with 12 bases lying between them. CDR3 sequence reads: CAWSVLWGGTEAFF. In nucleotides, the CDR3 is TGTGCCTGGAGTGTACTTTGGGGGGGCACTGAAGCTTTCTTT.

This sequence joins TRBV6-5 and TRBJ1-3, with D hard to call. The ends were cut back, 5 bases at V and 3 bases at J, with 2 bases in the middle. CDR1 MNHEY and CDR2 SVGAGI come from the germline V gene. The CDR3 has 11 residues. The DNA for the CDR3 is TGTGCCAGCAGTCTTGGAAACACCATATATTTT. Its protein product is CASSLGNTIYF.